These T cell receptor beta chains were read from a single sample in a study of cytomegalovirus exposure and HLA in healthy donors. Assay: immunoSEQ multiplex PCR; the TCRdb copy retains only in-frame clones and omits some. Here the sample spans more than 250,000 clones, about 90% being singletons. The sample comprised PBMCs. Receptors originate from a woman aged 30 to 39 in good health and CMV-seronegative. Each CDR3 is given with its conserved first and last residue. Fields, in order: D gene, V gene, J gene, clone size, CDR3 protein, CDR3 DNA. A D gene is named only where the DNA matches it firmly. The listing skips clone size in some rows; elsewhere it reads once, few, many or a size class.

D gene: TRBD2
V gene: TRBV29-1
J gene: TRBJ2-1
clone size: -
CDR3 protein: CSVEDIPGLSSNEQFF
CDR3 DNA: TGCAGCGTTGAAGATATCCCGGGACTAAGCTCCAATGAGCAGTTCTTC

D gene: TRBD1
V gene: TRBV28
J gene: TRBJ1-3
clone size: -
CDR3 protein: CATVTGGLGNTIYF
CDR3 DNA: TGTGCCACCGTAACAGGGGGCCTAGGAAACACCATATATTTT

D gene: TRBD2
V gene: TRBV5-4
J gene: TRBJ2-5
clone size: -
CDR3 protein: CASSSRLASQETQYF
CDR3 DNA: TGTGCCAGCAGCTCCAGACTAGCGTCACAAGAGACCCAGTACTTC

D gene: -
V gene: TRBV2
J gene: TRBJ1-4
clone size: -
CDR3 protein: CASRQGLNPPIATNEKLFF
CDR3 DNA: TGTGCCAGCAGGCAGGGACTCAACCCCCCGATCGCAACTAATGAAAAACTGTTTTTT

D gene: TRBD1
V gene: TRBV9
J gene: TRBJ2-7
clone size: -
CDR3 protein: CASSGRDSSYEQYF
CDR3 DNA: TGTGCCAGCAGCGGCCGGGACAGCTCCTACGAGCAGTACTTC

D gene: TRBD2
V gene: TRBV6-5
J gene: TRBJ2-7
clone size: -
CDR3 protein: CASARGLGTSEQYF
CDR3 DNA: TGTGCCAGCGCCCGAGGACTAGGGACCTCCGAGCAGTACTTC

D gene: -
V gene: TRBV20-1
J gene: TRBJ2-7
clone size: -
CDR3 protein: CSAGRYEQYF
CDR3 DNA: TGCAGTGCTGGAAGATACGAGCAGTACTTC

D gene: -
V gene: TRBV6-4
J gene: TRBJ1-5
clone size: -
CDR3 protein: CASSGYPWGESNQPQHF
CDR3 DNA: TGTGCCAGCAGTGGATACCCCTGGGGAGAGAGCAATCAGCCCCAGCATTTT

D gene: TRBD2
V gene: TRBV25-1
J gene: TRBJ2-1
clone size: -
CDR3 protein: CASSERRLAGATRQFF
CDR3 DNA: TGTGCCAGCAGTGAACGCAGACTAGCGGGAGCAACGAGGCAGTTCTTC

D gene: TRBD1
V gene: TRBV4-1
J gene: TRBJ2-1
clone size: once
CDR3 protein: CASSQDPDRASGNEQFF
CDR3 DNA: TGCGCCAGCAGCCAAGACCCCGACAGGGCTTCGGGCAATGAGCAGTTCTTC

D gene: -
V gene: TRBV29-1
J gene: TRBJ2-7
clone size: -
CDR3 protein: CSVEGVGYEQYF
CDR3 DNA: TGCAGCGTTGAGGGGGTCGGGTACGAGCAGTACTTC

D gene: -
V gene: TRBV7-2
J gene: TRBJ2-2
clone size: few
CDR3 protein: CASSPSGIGELFF
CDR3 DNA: TGTGCCAGCAGCCCTAGTGGCATTGGGGAGCTGTTTTTT

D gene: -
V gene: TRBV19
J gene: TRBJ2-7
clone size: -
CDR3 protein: CASSIGDSYEQYF
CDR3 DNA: TGTGCCAGTAGTATAGGGGATAGCTACGAGCAGTACTTC

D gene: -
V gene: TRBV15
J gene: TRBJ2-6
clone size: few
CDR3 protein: CATSREGAGANVLTF
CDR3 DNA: TGTGCCACCAGCAGAGAGGGGGCTGGGGCCAACGTCCTGACTTTC

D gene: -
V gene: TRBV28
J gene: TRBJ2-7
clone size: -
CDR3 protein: CASSLGIYEQYF
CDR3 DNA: TGTGCCAGCAGTTTGGGGATCTACGAGCAGTACTTC

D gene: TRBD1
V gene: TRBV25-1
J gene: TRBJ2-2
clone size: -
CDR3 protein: CASSRQGAGGELFF
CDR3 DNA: TGTGCCAGCAGTCGACAGGGGGCTGGCGGGGAGCTGTTTTTT

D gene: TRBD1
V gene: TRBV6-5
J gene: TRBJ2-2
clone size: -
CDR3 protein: CATIPQGANTGELFF
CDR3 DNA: TGTGCCACCATACCCCAGGGGGCTAACACCGGGGAGCTGTTTTTT

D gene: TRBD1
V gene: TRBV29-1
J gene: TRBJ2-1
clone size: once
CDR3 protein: CSVAWGTGGNEQFF
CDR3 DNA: TGCAGCGTTGCATGGGGGACAGGGGGAAATGAGCAGTTCTTC

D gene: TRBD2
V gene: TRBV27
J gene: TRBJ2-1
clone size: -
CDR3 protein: CASSPGTSISYNEQFF
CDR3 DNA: TGTGCCAGCAGTCCCGGGACTAGTATCTCCTACAATGAGCAGTTCTTC

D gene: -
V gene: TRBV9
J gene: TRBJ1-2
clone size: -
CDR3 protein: CASSAPLGYTF
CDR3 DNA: TGTGCCAGCAGCGCCCCCCTCGGCTACACCTTC

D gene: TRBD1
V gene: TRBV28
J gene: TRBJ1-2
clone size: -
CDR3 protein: CASSLLGARGRENYGYTF
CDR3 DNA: TGTGCCAGCAGTTTATTAGGGGCCAGGGGGCGAGAGAACTATGGCTACACCTTC

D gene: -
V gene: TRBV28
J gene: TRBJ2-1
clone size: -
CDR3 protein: CASSLREGVNEQFF
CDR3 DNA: TGTGCCAGCAGTTTGAGAGAAGGGGTCAATGAGCAGTTCTTC

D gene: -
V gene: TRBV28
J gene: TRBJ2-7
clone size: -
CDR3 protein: CASSLSQGWVSYEQYF
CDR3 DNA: TGTGCCAGCAGTTTATCACAGGGCTGGGTCTCCTACGAGCAGTACTTC

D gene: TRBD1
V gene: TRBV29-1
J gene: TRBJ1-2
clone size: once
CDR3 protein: CSVDVPDSNAGTGVDGYTF
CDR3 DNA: TGCAGCGTTGATGTCCCCGATTCCAACGCCGGGACAGGGGTGGATGGCTACACCTTC

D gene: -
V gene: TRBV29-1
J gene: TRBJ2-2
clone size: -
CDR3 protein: CSVQGFRGPGELFF
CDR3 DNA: TGCAGCGTTCAGGGATTTCGGGGGCCCGGGGAGCTGTTTTTT

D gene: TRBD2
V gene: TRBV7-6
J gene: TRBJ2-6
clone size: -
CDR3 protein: CASRAGGANVLTF
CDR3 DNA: TGTGCCAGCCGAGCGGGGGGGGCCAACGTCCTGACTTTC

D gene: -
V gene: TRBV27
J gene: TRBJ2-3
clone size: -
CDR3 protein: CASSWRLTDTQYF
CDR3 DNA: TGTGCCAGCAGTTGGCGACTGACAGATACGCAGTATTTT

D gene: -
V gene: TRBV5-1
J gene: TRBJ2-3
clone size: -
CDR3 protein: CASSRTEITSTDTQYF
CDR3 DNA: TGCGCCAGCAGCCGTACAGAGATCACTAGCACAGATACGCAGTATTTT

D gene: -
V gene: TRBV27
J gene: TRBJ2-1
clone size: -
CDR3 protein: CASSLTAGLREQFF
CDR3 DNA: TGTGCCAGCAGTTTAACAGCGGGTTTACGGGAGCAGTTCTTC

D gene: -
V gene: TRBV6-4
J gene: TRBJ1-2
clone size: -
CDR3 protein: CASSELPAKDKDGYTF
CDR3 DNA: TGTGCCAGCAGTGAACTACCGGCCAAGGATAAGGATGGCTACACCTTC

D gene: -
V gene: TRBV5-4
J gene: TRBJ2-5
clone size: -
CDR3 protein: CASSAPFGLAQETQYF
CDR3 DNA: TGTGCCAGCAGCGCGCCCTTTGGGCTAGCTCAAGAGACCCAGTACTTC

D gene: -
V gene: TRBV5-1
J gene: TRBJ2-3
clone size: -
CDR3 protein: CASSFEGTDTQYF
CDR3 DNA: TGCGCCAGCAGCTTCGAGGGCACAGATACGCAGTATTTT

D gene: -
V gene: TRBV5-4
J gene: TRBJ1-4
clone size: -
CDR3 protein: CASSLEGRNEKLFF
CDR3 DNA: TGTGCCAGCAGTCTTGAAGGACGGAATGAAAAACTGTTTTTT

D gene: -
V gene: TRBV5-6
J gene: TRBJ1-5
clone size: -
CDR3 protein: CASSLGASNQPQHF
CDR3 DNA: TGTGCCAGCAGCTTGGGCGCCAGCAATCAGCCCCAGCATTTT

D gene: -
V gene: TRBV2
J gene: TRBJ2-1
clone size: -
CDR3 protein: CASSDGSRSDEQFF
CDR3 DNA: TGTGCCAGCAGTGATGGGTCCAGGTCCGATGAGCAGTTCTTC

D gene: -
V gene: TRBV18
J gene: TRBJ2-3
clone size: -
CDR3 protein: CASSPERYTDTQYF
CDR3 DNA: TGTGCCAGCTCACCTGAGCGGTACACAGATACGCAGTATTTT

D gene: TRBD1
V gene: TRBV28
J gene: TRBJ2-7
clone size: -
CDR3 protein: CASNDRDRSSYEQYF
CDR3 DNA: TGTGCCAGCAACGACCGGGACAGGAGCTCCTACGAGCAGTACTTC

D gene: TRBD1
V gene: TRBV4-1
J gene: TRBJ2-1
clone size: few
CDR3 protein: CASRDRGPYNEQFF
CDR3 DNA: TGCGCCAGCAGAGACAGGGGTCCCTACAATGAGCAGTTCTTC

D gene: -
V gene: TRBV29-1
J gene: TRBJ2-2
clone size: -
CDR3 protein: CSVDRGDTGELFF
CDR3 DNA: TGCAGCGTTGACAGGGGGGATACCGGGGAGCTGTTTTTT

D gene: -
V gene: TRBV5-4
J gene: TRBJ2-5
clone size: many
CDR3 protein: CASSLEGGETQYF
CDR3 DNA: TGTGCCAGCAGCTTGGAGGGCGGAGAGACCCAGTACTTC

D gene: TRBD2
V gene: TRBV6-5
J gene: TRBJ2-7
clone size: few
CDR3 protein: CASRLRTSESYEQYF
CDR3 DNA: TGTGCCAGCAGGCTCCGGACTAGCGAGTCCTACGAGCAGTACTTC

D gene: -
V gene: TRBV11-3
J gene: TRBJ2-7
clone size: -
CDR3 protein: CASRRTYSSYEQYF
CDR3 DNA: TGTGCCAGCAGAAGGACTTACAGCTCCTACGAGCAGTACTTC

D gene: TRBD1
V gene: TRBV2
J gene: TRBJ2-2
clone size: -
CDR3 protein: CARDRGQNTGELFF
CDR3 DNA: TGTGCCAGGGACAGGGGGCAAAACACCGGGGAGCTGTTTTTT